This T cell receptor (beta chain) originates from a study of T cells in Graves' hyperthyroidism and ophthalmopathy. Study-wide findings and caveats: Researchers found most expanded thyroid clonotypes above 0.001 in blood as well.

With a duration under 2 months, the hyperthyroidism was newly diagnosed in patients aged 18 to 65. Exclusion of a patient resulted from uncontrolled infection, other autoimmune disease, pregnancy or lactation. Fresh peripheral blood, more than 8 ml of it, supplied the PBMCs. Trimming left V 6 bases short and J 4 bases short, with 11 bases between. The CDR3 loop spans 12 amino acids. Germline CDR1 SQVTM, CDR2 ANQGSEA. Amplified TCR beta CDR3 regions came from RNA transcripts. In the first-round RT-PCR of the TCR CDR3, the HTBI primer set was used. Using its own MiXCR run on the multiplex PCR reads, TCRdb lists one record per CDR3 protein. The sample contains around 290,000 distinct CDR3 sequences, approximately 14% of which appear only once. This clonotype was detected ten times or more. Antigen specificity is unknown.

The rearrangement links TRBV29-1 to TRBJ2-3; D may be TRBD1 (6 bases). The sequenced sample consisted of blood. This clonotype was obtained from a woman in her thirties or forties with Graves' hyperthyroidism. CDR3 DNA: TGCAGCGTAGCTACAGGGTCAGATACGCAGTATTTT. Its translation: CSVATGSDTQYF.